This T cell receptor (beta chain) stems from a study of T cells in Graves' hyperthyroidism and ophthalmopathy. Study at large: Peripheral blood was taken when the disease was first diagnosed, before any treatment began.

This clonotype appeared many times. Its antigen is unidentified. Subjects aged 18 to 65 presented with newly diagnosed hyperthyroidism of less than 2 months' duration. General study results and limits: Most thyroid clonotypes with frequency above 0.001 were detected in blood.

The V gene's germline CDR1 is SGHNT and CDR2 YENEEA. V lost 2 bases and J lost 7, with 18 bases in between. The CDR3 is 16 residues long. RNA transcripts served as the template for amplifying TCR beta CDR3 regions. First-round RT-PCR targeting the TCR CDR3 was performed with the HTBI primer set. One entry per CDR3 protein, called by TCRdb with MiXCR from the multiplex PCR reads. The sample lists some 760,000 distinct CDR3 sequences, around 15% occurring once. The receptor's source is a woman younger than 35 with Graves' hyperthyroidism. The sequenced material came from blood. J is TRBJ2-1 and V is TRBV11-3, with D tentatively TRBD2 (5 bases). CDR3 region: CASSLSAADPLNEQFF. DNA of the CDR3: TGTGCCAGCAGCTTATCGGCAGCGGATCCTTTGAATGAGCAGTTCTTC.